Below, 3 T cell receptor beta chains from the same sample are listed, as sequenced in a study of blood T cell repertoires in COVID-19. The protocol was immunoSEQ multiplex PCR, while the TCRdb copy is restricted to in-frame clones and leaves out a portion. This table has about 90,000 clones, 75% to 90% appearing once. Source material: peripheral blood. These receptors all come from a male donor with acute or convalescent COVID-19.

This clone was counted only a few times. The V call is TRBV6-4, the J call TRBJ1-2; 7 nucleotides align to TRBD1. Losses at the gene ends were 3 bases for V and 7 bases for J; bases not matched to a gene: 20. Per germline, CDR1 MRHNA and CDR2 SNTAGT. This CDR3 spans 18 amino acids. In DNA form, the CDR3 reads TGTGCCAGCAGTGAGGGCTCGCCGTCGACAGGGAGATTGTCTGGCTACACCTTC. Amino acid sequence: CASSEGSPSTGRLSGYTF.

The chain links TRBV5-1 to TRBJ2-1; a possible D gene is TRBD1 (7 bases). The ends were cut back, 5 bases at V and 8 bases at J, with 23 bases in the middle. The CDR3 is made up of 16 amino acids. Germline values: CDR1 SGHRS, CDR2 YFSETQ. CDR3 nucleotides: TGCGCCAGCAGGTCAGGGGGGCGCGGTGTTTGGGATGAGCAGTTCTTC. This translates into CASRSGGRGVWDEQFF.

The chain employs TRBV7-2 and TRBJ2-6, with 11 positions matching TRBD2. The CDR3 is made up of 18 amino acids. Trimming removed 5 bases from V and 0 bases from J; junction bases left unmatched: 6. Germline assignment: CDR1 SGHTA and CDR2 FQGNSA. In DNA form, the CDR3 reads TGTGCCAGCAGCCCCCCCACTAGCGGGGGCTCTGGGGCCAACGTCCTGACTTTC. This gives the protein CASSPPTSGGSGANVLTF.